The entry that follows covers one T cell receptor (beta chain) sequence. TCRdb used MiXCR to reprocess the 5' RACE reads, holding one entry per CDR3 protein. Seen here are 450,000 to 650,000 distinct CDR3 sequences, roughly 14% observed once, and the top ten hold about an eighth. These data come from a study of T cells after yellow fever vaccination. V was clipped by 7 bases and J by 4 bases; unmatched bases: 13. The CDR3 consists of 15 residues. From germline, CDR1 is SNHLY and CDR2 FYNNEI. The sequencing used PBMCs, collected on the day of the yellow fever booster vaccination. This TCR was sampled from a man under 40 who received the YFV17D yellow fever vaccine. V usage is TRBV2 and J usage is TRBJ2-7; 7 bases agree with TRBD2. Here the CDR3 reads CASTQSGTGMYEQYF. The CDR3 bases are TGTGCCAGCACCCAAAGCGGGACTGGGATGTACGAGCAGTACTTC.